Listed here is a single TCR beta chain. What it binds is unknown. Sampled while nominally healthy, donors likely had unrecorded immune exposures. The PCR made use of 60 Vbeta and 13 Jbeta primers. The assay was immunoSEQ multiplex PCR, and TCRdb's table has in-frame clones only and misses some. The top ten clones hold about 0.3% of a sample with approximately 290,000 clones, 80% of them seen once. This specimen comes from a study of cytomegalovirus exposure and HLA in healthy donors. Study observations and caveats: TCR beta V segments were, for the most part, productive about 87% or about 30% of the time in an earlier analysis. The study labeled roughly 160 TCR beta chains cytomegalovirus-associated.

Per germline, CDR1 MNHEY and CDR2 SMNVEV (reference sequence). The CDR3 is 14 amino acids. V lost 4 bases and J lost 6, with 10 bases in between. The specimen was PBMCs. The J gene is TRBJ1-6, the V gene TRBV27; no definite D call. The receptor was derived from a girl aged 2 to 9 in good health and CMV-seronegative. The CDR3 coding sequence is TGTGCCAGCAGTTCGAAGGGAGTTAATTCACCCCTCCACTTT. This gives the protein CASSSKGVNSPLHF.